This T cell receptor beta chain was observed in a study of regulatory T cells in long-lasting Graves disease. The germline gives CDR1 SGHNT, CDR2 YYREEE (reference sequence). The germline V and J ends were trimmed by 0 bases and 0 bases, with 12 bases remaining between them. The CDR3 extends over 16 amino acids. CDR3 regions were amplified by Arm-PCR using iRepertoire HTBI primers to build TCR beta libraries. TCRdb reprocessed the multiplex PCR reads via MiXCR and lists one record per CDR3 protein. The profile shows 400,000 to 650,000 distinct CDR3 sequences, about 16% of them singletons. This clonotype was picked up a small number of times. This CDR3 is missing its conserved last phenylalanine or tryptophan, likely due to a read error. Time point denoted: newly diagnosed GD, antithyroid drugs for less than 3 months. Extracted PBMC RNA gave rise to the TCR library. The sample was also linked to a second study, of T cells in Graves' hyperthyroidism and ophthalmopathy. That work contributes: Those patients with uncontrolled infection, other autoimmune disease, pregnancy or lactation were excluded. With the HTBI primer set, the TCR CDR3 went through a first round of RT-PCR.

The sequenced sample was peripheral blood mononuclear cells (PBMCs), obtained at new diagnosis, from a patient treated with antithyroid drugs. The receptor was isolated from a woman aged 35-65 years with Graves disease. This rearrangement joins TRBV5-4 to TRBJ1-1, with TRBD1 as a possible D gene (6 bases). Here the CDR3 DNA reads TGTGCCAGCAGCTTGGAAGGGGGAGGTGTGAACACTGAAGCTTTCTCT. It is translated as CASSLEGGGVNTEAFS.